This TCR beta chain was captured by sequencing in a study of PD-1 blockade in classical Hodgkin lymphoma (dated by TCRdb to 2018 to 2020). In the study overall: Nivolumab dosing was 3 mg/kg intravenously every 2 weeks, continuing until either disease progression or unacceptable toxicity. The study used TCR beta sequencing and CyTOF to define a peripheral blood immune signature of response to PD-1 blockade in classical Hodgkin lymphoma. Study-wide findings and limitations: By C4D1, a significant rise was seen in CD4+ TCR diversity but not in CD8+ TCR diversity (p=0.0027 vs p=0.16), and the rise was most apparent among complete responders (p=0.02). The study was limited to a single clinical trial cohort, and causes of repertoire differences, possibly disease activity or prior therapy, remained undefined. Lower diversity was observed in patients in whom nivolumab was started less than 1 year after ASCT, and these patients were excluded from later analyses so that confounding by immune reconstitution would be avoided. Trial patients achieving complete response had baseline diversity similar to newly diagnosed patients, whereas partial responders and progressors had significantly lower diversity. Baseline TCR diversity was reported as lower in newly diagnosed patients than in healthy donors, and lower still in relapsed/refractory patients.

The Qiagen DNeasy kit was used to extract genomic DNA both from unsorted PBMCs and from the negatively selected CD4+ and CD8+ fractions. TCR beta CDR3 regions were subjected to amplification by immunoSEQ multiplex PCR with primers that anneal to V and J segments. A synthetic immune receptor repertoire was used to minimize amplification bias, and any residual bias was removed computationally once sequencing was done. Processing in the source paper ran as follows. Custom Python scripts were used to quantify repertoire diversity as the Shannon entropy index. The unsorted, CD4+ and CD8+ repertoires were each analyzed separately, with the exception of combined analyses, where CD4+ and CD8+ sequences were merged in silico. A clone counted as expanded when the clone's frequency after treatment rose at least 2-fold relative to C1D1, and clones undetected at baseline were given a pseudocount of 0.5. Singleton clones were defined as clones with 0 or 1 copy at C1D1, and non-singleton clones were defined as clones with 2 or more copies. Clones expanded in unsorted samples were annotated as CD4+, CD8+ or unknown by matching protein sequences in sorted samples from the same patient. Diversity changes from C1D1 to C4D1 were tested in paired samples using Wilcoxon tests. TCRdb carries this immuneACCESS record with in-frame sequences only. Its versions omit some clonotypes, under half of them owing to an unresolved V gene in the studies checked, with the rest unexplained. V and J calls and clone size are those listed in that table; D and trimming were worked out from the DNA. Here the sample has around 13,000 clones; over 65% occur a single time. Less than 25% of the sample is held by the ten biggest clonotypes.

With respect to this clone: The clone's antigen remains unknown. There are no base qualities to consult, and no much larger clone falls within one base.

Including the terminal cysteine and phenylalanine, the CDR3 comprises 13 residues. The CDR3 DNA has 39 bases and is translated from base 1. The germline V gene provides CDR1 MNHNS and CDR2 SASEGT. The sample's time point label is to be understood as: cycle 1 day 1 (C1D1), immediately before nivolumab initiation. Every trial patient had relapsed following autologous stem cell transplantation, and prior brentuximab vedotin exposure was what differed among cohorts A, B and C. The trial cohort comprised some 60 patients with relapsed/refractory classical Hodgkin lymphoma whose best overall responses were complete response, partial response or progressive disease. In the multi-cohort phase II CheckMate 205 trial, trial patients received single-agent nivolumab. An independent review committee assessed best overall response using the 2007 International Working Group response criteria. Trial PBMCs were collected just before the start of nivolumab (C1D1) and during therapy at cycle 2 day 1 and cycle 4 day 1. Peripheral blood was collected in 8 mL Vacutainer Cell Preparation Tubes, from which PBMCs were isolated by centrifugation and then cryopreserved.

The sample here was peripheral blood mononuclear cells (PBMCs), taken at baseline. The source is a human donor with classical Hodgkin lymphoma. This sequence uses TRBV6-1 and TRBJ2-5; matching of 5 bases hints at TRBD1 as the D gene. The DNA end is a closer match to TRBJ2-7, so the J assignment may be wrong. The nucleotide sequence reads as follows: TGTGCCGGCTCGACAGTAAACTCCTACGAGCAGTACTTC. This encodes CAGSTVNSYEQYF.